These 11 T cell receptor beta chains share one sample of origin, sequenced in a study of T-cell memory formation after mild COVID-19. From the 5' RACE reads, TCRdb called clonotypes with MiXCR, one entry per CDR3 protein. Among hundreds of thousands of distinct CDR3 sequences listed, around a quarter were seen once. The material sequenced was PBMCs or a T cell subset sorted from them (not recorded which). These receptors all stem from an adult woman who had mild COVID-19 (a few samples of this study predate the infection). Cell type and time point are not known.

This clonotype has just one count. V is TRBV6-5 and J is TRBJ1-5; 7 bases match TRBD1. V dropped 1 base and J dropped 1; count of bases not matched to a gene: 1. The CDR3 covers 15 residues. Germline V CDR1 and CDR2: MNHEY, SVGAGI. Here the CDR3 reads CASSYYRGSNQPQHF. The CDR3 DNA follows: TGTGCCAGCAGTTACTACAGGGGAAGCAATCAGCCCCAGCATTTT.

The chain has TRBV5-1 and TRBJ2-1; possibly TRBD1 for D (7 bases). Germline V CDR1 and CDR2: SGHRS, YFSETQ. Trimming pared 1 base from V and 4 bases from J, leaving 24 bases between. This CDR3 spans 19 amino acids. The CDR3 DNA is TGCGCCAGCAGCTTGAATAGGGGGCTTGCACTCGGGGGTTACAATGAGCAGTTCTTC. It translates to CASSLNRGLALGGYNEQFF. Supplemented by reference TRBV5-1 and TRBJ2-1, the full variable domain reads KAGVTQTPRYLIKTRGQQVTLSCSPISGHRSVSWYQQTPGQGLQFLFEYFSETQRNKGNFPGRFSGRQFSNSRSEMNVSTLELGDSALYLCASSLNRGLALGGYNEQFFGPGTRLTVL.

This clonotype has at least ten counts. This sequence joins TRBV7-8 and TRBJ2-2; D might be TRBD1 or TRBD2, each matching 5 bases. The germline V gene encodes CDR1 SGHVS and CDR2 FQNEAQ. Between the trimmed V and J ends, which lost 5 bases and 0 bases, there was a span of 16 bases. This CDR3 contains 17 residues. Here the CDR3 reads CASSLSRGRPNTGELFF. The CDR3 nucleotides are TGTGCCAGCAGCCTTTCGAGGGGCCGACCGAACACCGGGGAGCTGTTTTTT.

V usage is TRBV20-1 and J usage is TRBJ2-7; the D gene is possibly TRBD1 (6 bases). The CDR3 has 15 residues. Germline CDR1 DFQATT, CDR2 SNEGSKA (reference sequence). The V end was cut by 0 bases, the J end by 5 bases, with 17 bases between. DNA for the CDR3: TGCAGTGCTAGAGATCCCCGACAGGCTGAACACGAGCAGTACTTC. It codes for CSARDPRQAEHEQYF.

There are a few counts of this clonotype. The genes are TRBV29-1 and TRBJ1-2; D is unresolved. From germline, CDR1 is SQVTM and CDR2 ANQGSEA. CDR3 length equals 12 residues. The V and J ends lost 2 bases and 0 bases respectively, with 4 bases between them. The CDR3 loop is CSVELPNYGYTF. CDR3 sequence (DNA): TGCAGCGTTGAATTACCTAACTATGGCTACACCTTC.

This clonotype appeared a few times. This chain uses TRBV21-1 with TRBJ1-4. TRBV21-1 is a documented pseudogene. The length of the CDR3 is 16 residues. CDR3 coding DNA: TGTGCCAGCAGCAAAGCGACGGGAGCGGCTAATGAAAAACTGTTTTTT. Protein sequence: CASSKATGAANEKLFF.

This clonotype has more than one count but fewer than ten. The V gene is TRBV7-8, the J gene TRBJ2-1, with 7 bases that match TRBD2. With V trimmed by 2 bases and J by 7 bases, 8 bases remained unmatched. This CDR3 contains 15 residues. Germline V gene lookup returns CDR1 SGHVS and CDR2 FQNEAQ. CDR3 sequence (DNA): TGTGCCAGCAGCTTAAAACGATTGGGGGGGAATGAGCAGTTCTTC. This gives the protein CASSLKRLGGNEQFF.

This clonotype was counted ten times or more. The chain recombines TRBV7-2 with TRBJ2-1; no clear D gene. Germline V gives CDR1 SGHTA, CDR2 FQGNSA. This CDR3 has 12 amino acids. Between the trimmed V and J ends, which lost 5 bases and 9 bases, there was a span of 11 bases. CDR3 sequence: CASSPARLEQFF. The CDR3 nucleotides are TGTGCCAGCAGCCCTGCTAGGCTTGAGCAGTTCTTC.

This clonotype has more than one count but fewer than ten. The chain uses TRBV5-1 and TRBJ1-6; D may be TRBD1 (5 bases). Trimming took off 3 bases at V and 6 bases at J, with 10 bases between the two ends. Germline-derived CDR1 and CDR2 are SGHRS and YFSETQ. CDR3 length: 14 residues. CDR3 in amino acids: CASSYDRFNSPLHF. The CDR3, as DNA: TGCGCCAGCAGCTACGACAGATTTAATTCACCCCTCCACTTT.

This CDR3 reads CASSSGRTATSTDTQYF. The CDR3 DNA reads TGTGCCAGCAGTTCGGGACGGACAGCTACTAGCACAGATACGCAGTATTTT. J is TRBJ2-3 and V is TRBV27; tentatively, D is TRBD1 (6 bases). CDR1 and CDR2 from the germline V gene are MNHEY and SMNVEV (reference sequence). This CDR3 has 17 residues. V was trimmed by 4 bases and J by 0 bases, leaving 17 bases between them.

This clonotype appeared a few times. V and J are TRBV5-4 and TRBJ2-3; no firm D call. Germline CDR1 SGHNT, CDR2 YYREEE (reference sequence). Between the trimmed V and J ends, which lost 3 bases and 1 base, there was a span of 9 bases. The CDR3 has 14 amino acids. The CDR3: CASSWLDGTDTQYF. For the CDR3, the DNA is TGTGCCAGCAGCTGGCTGGACGGCACAGATACGCAGTATTTT. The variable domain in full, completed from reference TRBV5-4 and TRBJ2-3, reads ETGVTQSPTHLIKTRGQQVTLRCSSQSGHNTVSWYQQALGQGPQFIFQYYREEENGRGNFPPRFSGLQFPNYSSELNVNALELDDSALYLCASSWLDGTDTQYFGPGTRLTVL.